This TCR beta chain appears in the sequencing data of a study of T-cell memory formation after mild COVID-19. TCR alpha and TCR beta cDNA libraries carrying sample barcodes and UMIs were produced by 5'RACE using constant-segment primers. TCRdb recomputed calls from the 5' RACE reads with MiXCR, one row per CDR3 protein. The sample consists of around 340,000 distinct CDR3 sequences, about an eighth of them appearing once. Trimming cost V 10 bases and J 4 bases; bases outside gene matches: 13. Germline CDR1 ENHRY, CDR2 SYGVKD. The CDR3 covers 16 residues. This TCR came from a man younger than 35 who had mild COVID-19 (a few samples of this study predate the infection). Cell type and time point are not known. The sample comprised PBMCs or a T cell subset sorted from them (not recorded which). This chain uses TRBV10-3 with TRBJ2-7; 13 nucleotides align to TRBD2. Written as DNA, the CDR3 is TGTGCCACCACCGGGACTAGCGGGGTTTTTGTGTACGAGCAGTACTTC. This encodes CATTGTSGVFVYEQYF.